This T cell receptor beta chain emerged from a study of blood T cell repertoires in COVID-19. About the study: T cells, B-cell-depleted T cells, or PBMCs provided the cDNA or gDNA that served as material.

The assay was immunoSEQ multiplex PCR, and TCRdb's table has in-frame clones only and misses some. Of a few hundred thousand clones in the sample, around 89% were seen once. The study recruited people aged roughly 18 to 100 years across about 25 US areas. This CDR3 contains 14 residues. V was trimmed by 7 bases and J by 6 bases, leaving 21 bases between them. Germline V gives CDR1 SQVTM, CDR2 ANQGSEA. The chain has TRBV29-1 and TRBJ1-2; the D is unclear. The specimen sequenced was PBMCs or T cells enriched from blood (not recorded which). This receptor was identified in a woman in her 40s with acute COVID-19. CDR3 bases: TGCAGCGCTTTGGGTTTAGTGGAGACCCATGGCTACACCTTC. As protein: CSALGLVETHGYTF.